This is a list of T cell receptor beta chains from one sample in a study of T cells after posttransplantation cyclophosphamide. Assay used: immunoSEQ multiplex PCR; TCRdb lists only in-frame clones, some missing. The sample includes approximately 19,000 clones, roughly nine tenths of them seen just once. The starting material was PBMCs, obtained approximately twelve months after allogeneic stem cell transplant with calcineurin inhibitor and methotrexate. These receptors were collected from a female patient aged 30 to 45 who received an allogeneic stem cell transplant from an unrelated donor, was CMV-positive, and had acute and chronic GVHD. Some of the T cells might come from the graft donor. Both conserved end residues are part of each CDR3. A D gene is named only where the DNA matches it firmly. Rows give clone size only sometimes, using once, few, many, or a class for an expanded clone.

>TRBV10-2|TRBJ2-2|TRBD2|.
TGCGCCAGCAGTGAACTAGCGGGAGTTTCCGGGGAGCTGTTTTTT
CASSELAGVSGELFF
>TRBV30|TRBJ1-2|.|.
TGTGCCTGGGGCCTTCTTCGGGGGAACTATGGCTACACCTTC
CAWGLLRGNYGYTF
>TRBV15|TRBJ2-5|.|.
TGTGCCACGGGCAGCGGTAGGAGACCCCAAGAGACCCAGTACTTC
CATGSGRRPQETQYF
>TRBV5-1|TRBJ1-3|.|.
TGCGCCAGCAGCTTGGAGAGGCTCCGCTCTGGAAACACCATATATTTT
CASSLERLRSGNTIYF
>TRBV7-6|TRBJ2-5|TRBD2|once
TGTGCCAGCAGCTCCCTCTATTCCGGGACTAGCGGGAGTTGGGAGACCCAGTACTTC
CASSSLYSGTSGSWETQYF
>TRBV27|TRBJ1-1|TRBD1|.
TGTGCCAGCAGTTTATCTGGGACAGGGATAGGAGCTTTCTTT
CASSLSGTGIGAFF
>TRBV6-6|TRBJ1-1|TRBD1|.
TGTGCCAGCACCCCGACAGGGGGCATGAAAGGTTTCTTT
CASTPTGGMKGFF
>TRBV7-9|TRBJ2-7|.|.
TGTGCCAGCAGCTTAGGGGTGGGGGGTTACGAGCAGTACTTC
CASSLGVGGYEQYF
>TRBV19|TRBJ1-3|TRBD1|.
TGTGCCAGTAGATCGGGGACAGGGGGCGAAGGAAACACCATATATTTT
CASRSGTGGEGNTIYF
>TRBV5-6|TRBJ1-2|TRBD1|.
TGTGCCAGCAGCTTGGCGGTTACAGGGGGCAGTGGTGGCTACACCTTC
CASSLAVTGGSGGYTF
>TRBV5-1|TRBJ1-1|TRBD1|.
TGCGCCAGCAGCTTTGAGGGGGCGGGTGAAGCTTTCTTT
CASSFEGAGEAFF
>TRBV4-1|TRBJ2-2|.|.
TGCGCCAGCAGCCTCGAGGGCGTGCGAGAAACCCGGGAGCTGTTTTTT
CASSLEGVRETRELFF
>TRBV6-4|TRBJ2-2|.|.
TGTGCCAGCAGTGACCGGGAAGGGAGACACAACACCGGGGAGCTGTTTTTT
CASSDREGRHNTGELFF
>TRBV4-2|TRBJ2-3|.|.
TGTGCCAGCAGCCAAGATGGAACTGGGGCTCGCACAGATACGCAGTATTTT
CASSQDGTGARTDTQYF